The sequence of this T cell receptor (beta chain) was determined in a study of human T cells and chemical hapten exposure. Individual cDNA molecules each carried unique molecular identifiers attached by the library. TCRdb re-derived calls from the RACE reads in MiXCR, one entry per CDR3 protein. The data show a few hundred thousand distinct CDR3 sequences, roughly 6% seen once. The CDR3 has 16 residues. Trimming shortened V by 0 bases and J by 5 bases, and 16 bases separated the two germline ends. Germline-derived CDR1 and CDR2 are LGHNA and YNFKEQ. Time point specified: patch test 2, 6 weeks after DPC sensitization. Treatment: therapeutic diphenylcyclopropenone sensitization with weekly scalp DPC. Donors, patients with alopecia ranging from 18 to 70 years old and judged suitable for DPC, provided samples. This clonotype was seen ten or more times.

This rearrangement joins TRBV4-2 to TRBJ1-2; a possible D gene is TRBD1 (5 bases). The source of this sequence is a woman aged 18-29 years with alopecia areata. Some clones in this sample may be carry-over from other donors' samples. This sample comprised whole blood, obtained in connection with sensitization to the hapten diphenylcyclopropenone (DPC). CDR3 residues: CASSQDRLTGPYGYTF. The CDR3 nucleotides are TGTGCCAGCAGCCAAGATCGCCTAACAGGCCCTTATGGCTACACCTTC.